This T cell receptor (beta chain) was retrieved from a study of vaccination and CD4 T cells after COVID-19. Study context: Six male and four female convalescents took part, two of them Hispanic.

Scientists ran DNA taken from cultured CD4+ T cells through the Oncomine TCR Beta short-read assay for sequencing. In TCRdb, the PCR reads were re-called with MiXCR into one record per CDR3 protein. Found here are some 20,000 distinct CDR3 sequences, around 63% of them singletons; the top ten hold 3% to 4%. The V end was cut by 5 bases, the J end by 12 bases, with 11 bases between. CDR3 length: 10 residues. Germline V gene data show CDR1 as DFQATT and CDR2 as SNEGSKA (reference sequence). As to treatment: approximately 9-day PBMC culture with coronavirus spike peptide pools or control peptides (ViraFEST assay). First, ViraFEST expanded antigen-specific T cells with peptide pools, and next it sequenced the TCRs. This clonotype was seen a handful of times. What it binds is not known. Regarding the study as a whole: The analysis of convalescent patients involved relatively few individuals and lacked early post-infection timepoints.

This sequence joins TRBV20-1 and TRBJ2-1; tentatively, D is TRBD2 (6 bases). This sequence was found in a human donor who had recovered from COVID-19. The material sequenced was CD4+ T cells from blood, cultured in vitro. For the CDR3, the DNA is TGCAGTGCTTGGAGGGAGACGCAGTTCTTC. Translated: CSAWRETQFF.